Sequencing of this TCR beta chain was carried out in a study of T cells in tumors and immune-related adverse events. Clones were read by immunoSEQ multiplex PCR, and TCRdb kept only the in-frame ones, dropping some. The data show fewer than 25,000 clones, approximately 90% seen once. CDR1 and CDR2 (germline): SNHLY, FYNNEI. V lost 2 bases and J 7 bases, leaving 18 bases between the germline ends. This CDR3 has 15 amino acids. This sample comprised lymph node tissue, obtained from a patient treated with anti-PD-1 therapy. The TCR was taken from a female donor with metastatic renal cell carcinoma. The rearrangement uses TRBV2 and TRBJ2-7, with D perhaps TRBD2 (7 bases). CDR3 DNA: TGTGCCAGCAGTGAAAAGGGGGGGAGGAGAGTAGAGCAGTACTTC. Protein sequence: CASSEKGGRRVEQYF.